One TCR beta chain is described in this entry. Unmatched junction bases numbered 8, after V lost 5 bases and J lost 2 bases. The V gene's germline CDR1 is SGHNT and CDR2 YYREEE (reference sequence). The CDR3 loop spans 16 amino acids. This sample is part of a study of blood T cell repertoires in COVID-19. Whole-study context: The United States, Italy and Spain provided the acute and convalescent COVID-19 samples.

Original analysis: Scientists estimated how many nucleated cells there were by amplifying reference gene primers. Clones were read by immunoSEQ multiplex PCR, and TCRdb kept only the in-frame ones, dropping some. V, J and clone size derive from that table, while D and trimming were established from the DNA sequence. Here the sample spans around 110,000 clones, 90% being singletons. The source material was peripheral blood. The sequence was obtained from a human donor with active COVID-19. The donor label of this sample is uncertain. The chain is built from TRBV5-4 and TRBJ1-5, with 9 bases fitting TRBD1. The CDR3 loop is CASRSTGGSGNQPQHF. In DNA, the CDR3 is TGTGCCAGCAGGTCAACAGGGGGCTCGGGCAATCAGCCCCAGCATTTT.